The 20 T cell receptor beta chains listed next were all sequenced from one sample in a study of beta chain features in type 1 diabetes. Overall study findings and caveats: Shortening of TCRB CDR3s, moderate but significant, appeared in all four CD4+ subsets of Type 1 diabetes patients.

Their antigens remain unidentified. Investigators reverse transcribed all isolated RNA, so they sequenced expressed TCRB transcripts. Libraries were prepared by immunoSEQ multiplex PCR; TCRdb keeps only in-frame clonotypes and omits some of them. The sample yields 630,000 or so clones, around an eighth seen once. The specimen was naive CD4+ T cells from blood. The receptors were gathered from a man in his late teens or twenties with type 1 diabetes.

The chain is built from TRBV25-1 and TRBJ1-2; 7 bases map to TRBD1. The ends lost 7 bases at V and 4 bases at J; junction bases unmatched: 15. The CDR3 is made up of 16 amino acids. Germline CDR1 is MGHDK and CDR2 is SYGVNS. The CDR3 DNA follows: TGTGCCAGCACCGATACACCGGGACAGAGTTCCTATGGCTACACCTTC. Protein sequence: CASTDTPGQSSYGYTF.

This clone was detected ten times or more. V is TRBV13 and J is TRBJ2-6; D is unresolved. V lost 5 bases, J lost 5 bases, and 13 bases lay in between. Germline CDR1 PRHDT, CDR2 FYEKMQ (reference sequence). The CDR3 runs 15 residues. CDR3 nucleotide sequence: TGTGCCAGCAGCCTTATAGGAACCAGGGCCAACGTCCTGACTTTC. This codes for CASSLIGTRANVLTF.

This sequence joins TRBV28 and TRBJ2-7, with D maybe TRBD1 (5 bases). The CDR3 contains 14 residues. Trimming cost V 2 bases and J 6 bases, with 14 bases left between them. Germline V gene lookup returns CDR1 MDHEN and CDR2 SYDVKM. In nucleotides, the CDR3 is TGTGCCAGCAGTTTAGCCGGCAGGGTCGTCGAGCAGTACTTC. Protein product: CASSLAGRVVEQYF.

This clone was seen a few times. The junction differs from germline at one of its ends, possibly a read error. The CDR3 spells CASSPRDVVHDF. CDR3 nucleotide sequence: TGTGCCAGCTCACCACGGGACGTAGTTCATGATTTT. The chain employs TRBV18 and TRBJ1-3, with D maybe TRBD1 (5 bases). The germline CDR1 and CDR2 sequences are KGHSH and LQKENI. The CDR3 runs 12 residues.

About this clone: Other DNA sequences within the sample encode an identical CDR3. This chain connects TRBV7-2 to TRBJ2-3; the D gene is possibly TRBD2 (6 bases). The V end was cut by 2 bases, the J end by 3 bases, with 9 bases between. This CDR3 is 14 amino acids long. Per germline, CDR1 SGHTA and CDR2 FQGNSA. The CDR3 reads CASSLQGGTDTQYF. The CDR3 DNA is TGTGCCAGCAGCTTACAGGGAGGAACAGATACGCAGTATTTT.

This clone was detected only a few times. V is TRBV5-4 and J is TRBJ2-7, with TRBD2 matching over 7 bases. The CDR3 runs to 16 residues. With V trimmed by 0 bases and J by 3 bases, 9 bases remained unmatched. CDR1 SGHNT and CDR2 YYREEE come from the germline V gene (reference sequence). The CDR3: CASSLGLAESVYEQYF. CDR3 nucleotides: TGTGCCAGCAGCTTGGGACTAGCAGAATCCGTCTACGAGCAGTACTTC. Full variable domain (rest looked up from reference TRBV5-4 and TRBJ2-7): ETGVTQSPTHLIKTRGQQVTLRCSSQSGHNTVSWYQQALGQGPQFIFQYYREEENGRGNFPPRFSGLQFPNYSSELNVNALELDDSALYLCASSLGLAESVYEQYFGPGTRLTVT.

This clone was detected only a few times. This chain uses TRBV30 with TRBJ1-2; TRBD1 agrees at 7 bases. V shed 3 bases, J shed 5 bases, and the junction held 9 bases outside the gene matches. The germline CDR1 and CDR2 sequences are GTSNPN and SVGIG (reference sequence). CDR3 size: 14 residues. CDR3: CAWSALTGEYGYTF. CDR3 bases: TGTGCCTGGAGCGCCTTAACAGGGGAGTATGGCTACACCTTC.

In its sample, this clone was seen a few times. The chain couples TRBV7-2 to TRBJ1-5, with D hard to call. The V and J ends lost 4 bases and 3 bases respectively, with 7 bases between them. Germline lookup yields CDR1 SGHTA and CDR2 FQGNSA. The CDR3 extends over 13 amino acids. The CDR3 loop reads CASSSQFNQPQHF. DNA of the CDR3: TGTGCCAGCAGCTCACAGTTCAATCAGCCCCAGCATTTT.

The sample holds a few counts of this clone. This rearrangement joins TRBV5-1 to TRBJ1-5, with D perhaps TRBD1 (6 bases). The germline CDR1 and CDR2 sequences are SGHRS and YFSETQ. This CDR3 spans 15 amino acids. Trimming stripped 2 bases from V and 7 bases from J, with 16 bases between. The CDR3 reads CASSFSGGRGQPQHF. DNA for the CDR3: TGCGCCAGCAGCTTTTCCGGGGGCCGAGGACAGCCCCAGCATTTT.

The sample holds a few counts of this clone. The chain is built from TRBV10-3 and TRBJ2-5; D is undetermined. The V gene lost 7 bases and the J gene lost 2 bases, with 11 bases spanning the gap. The CDR3 covers 13 residues. Germline loops: CDR1 ENHRY, CDR2 SYGVKD. CDR3 sequence: CAINRETQETQYF. The CDR3 DNA reads TGTGCCATCAATAGGGAAACTCAAGAGACCCAGTACTTC.

The chain carries TRBV4-2 and TRBJ1-5; D call uncertain. Germline V gene lookup returns CDR1 LGHNA and CDR2 YNFKEQ. The CDR3 extends over 14 amino acids. Trimming removed 0 bases from V and 5 bases from J, with 8 bases in between. The CDR3 protein is CASSQDQMDQPQHF. The CDR3 DNA follows: TGTGCCAGCAGCCAAGACCAGATGGATCAGCCCCAGCATTTT.

This clone was detected only a few times. The chain is built from TRBV5-1 and TRBJ1-6; 8 bases map to TRBD1. The CDR3 runs to 15 residues. Per germline, CDR1 SGHRS and CDR2 YFSETQ. V gave up 0 bases and J gave up 10 bases; unmatched junction bases: 6. As DNA, the CDR3 is TGCGCCAGCAGCTTGGGACAGGGGTCCTCCTCACCCCTCCACTTT. Its protein product is CASSLGQGSSSPLHF.

The chain combines TRBV7-9 with TRBJ1-1; 7 bases are shared with TRBD1. With V trimmed by 3 bases and J by 5 bases, 12 bases remained unmatched. Germline lookup yields CDR1 SEHNR and CDR2 FQNEAQ (reference sequence). The CDR3 is 16 residues long. CDR3 loop: CASSLETDRARTEAFF. CDR3 coding DNA: TGTGCCAGCAGCTTGGAAACCGACAGGGCGAGGACTGAAGCTTTCTTT.

J is TRBJ1-1 and V is TRBV6-4; D gene uncertain. The germline CDR1 and CDR2 sequences are MRHNA and SNTAGT. The V gene lost 2 bases and the J gene lost 1 base, with 5 bases spanning the gap. The CDR3 consists of 13 residues. CDR3 bases: TGTGCCAGCAGTGACAGAAAGAACACTGAAGCTTTCTTT. Protein: CASSDRKNTEAFF.

This clone was picked up a small number of times. The V gene is TRBV7-6, the J gene TRBJ1-1; tentative D call: TRBD1 (5 bases). The V gene's germline CDR1 is SGHVS and CDR2 FNYEAQ. This CDR3 is 13 amino acids long. V was cut by 5 bases and J by 1 base, with 8 bases left in between. The CDR3 spells CASSRGPNTEAFF. CDR3 bases: TGTGCCAGCAGCCGGGGACCGAACACTGAAGCTTTCTTT.

The chain carries TRBV27 and TRBJ2-1, with D maybe TRBD2 (5 bases). Trimming stripped 3 bases from V and 1 base from J, with 16 bases between. The V gene's germline CDR1 is MNHEY and CDR2 SMNVEV (reference sequence). There are 17 residues in the CDR3. Here the CDR3 reads CASSFGLGRGSYNEQFF. As DNA, the CDR3 is TGTGCCAGCAGTTTCGGTTTAGGTCGGGGTTCCTACAATGAGCAGTTCTTC.

The chain employs TRBV4-3 and TRBJ1-6; a possible D gene is TRBD1 (6 bases). This CDR3 spans 14 amino acids. Germline CDR1 LGHNA, CDR2 YSLEER. V shed 4 bases and J shed 10 bases, with 14 bases lying between them. The CDR3: CASSLTGRGSPLHF. CDR3 DNA: TGCGCCAGCAGCCTTACAGGGAGAGGGTCACCCCTCCACTTT.

This clone was detected a few times. The chain combines TRBV6-9 with TRBJ1-4, with TRBD1 matching 8 bases. This CDR3 spans 14 amino acids. CDR1 and CDR2 from the germline V gene are MNHGY and SVAAGI. The V gene end was trimmed by 4 bases and the J gene end by 7 bases; junction bases not matched to a gene: 5. The DNA for the CDR3 is TGTGCCAGCAGTTGGTTGACAGGGGTTGAAAAACTGTTTTTT. This sequence encodes CASSWLTGVEKLFF.

Written as DNA, the CDR3 is TGTGCTAGTGGTTTTTCAGCAGGGGGCACAGATACGCAGTATTTT. Its translation: CASGFSAGGTDTQYF. This chain connects TRBV12-5 to TRBJ2-3; perhaps TRBD1 as D (6 bases). The CDR3 covers 15 residues. The V and J ends lost 3 bases and 1 base respectively, with 11 bases between them. CDR1 is LGHNT and CDR2 is FRNRAP in the germline V gene.

V usage is TRBV14 and J usage is TRBJ1-2; D is uncertain. The CDR3 length is 14 residues. The germline V and J ends were trimmed by 4 bases and 6 bases, with 15 bases remaining between them. Germline CDR1 and CDR2: SGHDN and FVKESK. The chain's CDR3 is CASSLAGLTDGYTF. Here the CDR3 DNA reads TGTGCCAGCAGCCTGGCGGGTTTGACTGATGGCTACACCTTC.